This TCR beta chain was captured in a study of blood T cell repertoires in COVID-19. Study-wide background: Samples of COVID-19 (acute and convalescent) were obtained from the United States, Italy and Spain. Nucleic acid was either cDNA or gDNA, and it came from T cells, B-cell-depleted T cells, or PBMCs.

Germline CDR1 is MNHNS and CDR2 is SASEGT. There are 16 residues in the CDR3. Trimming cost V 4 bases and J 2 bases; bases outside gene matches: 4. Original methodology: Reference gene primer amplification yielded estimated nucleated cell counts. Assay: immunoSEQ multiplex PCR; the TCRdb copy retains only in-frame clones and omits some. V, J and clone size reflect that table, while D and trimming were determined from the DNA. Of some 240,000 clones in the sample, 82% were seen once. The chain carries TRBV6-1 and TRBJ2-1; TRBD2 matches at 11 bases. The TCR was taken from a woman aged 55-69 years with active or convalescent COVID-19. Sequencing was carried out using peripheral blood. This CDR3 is CASSGSGGDPYNEQFF. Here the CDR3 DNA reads TGTGCCAGCAGTGGTAGCGGGGGGGACCCCTACAATGAGCAGTTCTTC.